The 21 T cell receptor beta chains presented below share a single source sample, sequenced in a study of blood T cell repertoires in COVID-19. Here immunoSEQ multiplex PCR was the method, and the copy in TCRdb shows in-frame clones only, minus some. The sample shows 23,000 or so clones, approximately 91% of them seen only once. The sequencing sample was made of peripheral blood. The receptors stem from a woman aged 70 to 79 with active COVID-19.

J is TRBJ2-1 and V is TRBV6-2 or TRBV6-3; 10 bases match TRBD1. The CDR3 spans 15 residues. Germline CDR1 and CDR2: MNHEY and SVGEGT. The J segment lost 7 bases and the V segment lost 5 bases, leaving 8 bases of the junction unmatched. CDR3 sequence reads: CASSKPGQGFNEQFF. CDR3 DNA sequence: TGTGCCAGCAGTAAACCGGGACAGGGGTTTAATGAGCAGTTCTTC.

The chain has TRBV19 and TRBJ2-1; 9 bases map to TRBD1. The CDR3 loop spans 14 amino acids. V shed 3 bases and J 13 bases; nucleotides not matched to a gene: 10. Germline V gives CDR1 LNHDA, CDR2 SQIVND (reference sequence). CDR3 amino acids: CASSIPGQGRYQFF. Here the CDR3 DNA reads TGTGCCAGTAGTATCCCGGGACAGGGTCGTTACCAGTTCTTC.

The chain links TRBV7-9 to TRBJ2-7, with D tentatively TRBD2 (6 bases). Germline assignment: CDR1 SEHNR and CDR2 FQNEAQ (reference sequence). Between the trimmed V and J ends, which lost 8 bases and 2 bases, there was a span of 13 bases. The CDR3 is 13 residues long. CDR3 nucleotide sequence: TGTGCCAGCTCGCGGGACGGACCCTACGAGCAGTACTTC. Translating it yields CASSRDGPYEQYF.

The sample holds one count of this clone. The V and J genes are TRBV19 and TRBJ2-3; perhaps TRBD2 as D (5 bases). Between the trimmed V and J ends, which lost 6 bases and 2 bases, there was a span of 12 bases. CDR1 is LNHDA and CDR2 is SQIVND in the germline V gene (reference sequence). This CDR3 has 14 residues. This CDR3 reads CASRRAATTDTQYF. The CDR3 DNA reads TGTGCCAGTAGGCGAGCGGCCACCACAGATACGCAGTATTTT.

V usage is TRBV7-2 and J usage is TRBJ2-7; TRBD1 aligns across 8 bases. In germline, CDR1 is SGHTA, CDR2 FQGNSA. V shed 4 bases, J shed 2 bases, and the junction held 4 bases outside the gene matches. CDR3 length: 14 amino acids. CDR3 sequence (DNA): TGTGCCAGCAGCTCAAGGACAGGGACCTACGAGCAGTACTTC. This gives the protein CASSSRTGTYEQYF.

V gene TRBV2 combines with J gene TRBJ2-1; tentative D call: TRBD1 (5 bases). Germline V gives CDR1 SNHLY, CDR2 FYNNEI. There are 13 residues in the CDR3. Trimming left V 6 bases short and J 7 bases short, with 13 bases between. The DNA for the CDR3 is TGTGCCAGCAGAAGGCAGGGAATTAATGAGCAGTTCTTC. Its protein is CASRRQGINEQFF.

CDR3 nucleotide sequence: TGTGCCAGCAGCTCGGACAGGGGAAACTATGGCTACACCTTC. As protein: CASSSDRGNYGYTF. The chain links TRBV7-2 to TRBJ1-2, with 9 bases that match TRBD1. The CDR3 length is 14 residues. With 4 bases clipped from V and 2 bases from J, the junction kept 2 bases outside the gene matches. Germline CDR1 SGHTA, CDR2 FQGNSA.

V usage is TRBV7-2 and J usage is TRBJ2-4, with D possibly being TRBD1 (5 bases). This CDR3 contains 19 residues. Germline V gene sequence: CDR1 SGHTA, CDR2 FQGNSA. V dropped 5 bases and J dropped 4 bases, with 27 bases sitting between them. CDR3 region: CASSRGLDGSGRAKNIQYF. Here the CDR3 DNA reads TGTGCCAGCAGCCGTGGTCTTGACGGGTCCGGCAGGGCGAAAAACATTCAGTACTTC.

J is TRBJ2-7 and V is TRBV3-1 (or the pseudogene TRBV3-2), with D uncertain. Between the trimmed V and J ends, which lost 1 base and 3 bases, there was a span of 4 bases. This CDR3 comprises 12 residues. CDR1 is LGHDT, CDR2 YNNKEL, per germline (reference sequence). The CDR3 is CASSQGGYEQYF. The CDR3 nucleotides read TGTGCCAGCAGCCAAGGCGGCTACGAGCAGTACTTC.

The CDR3 DNA reads as TGTGCCAGCAGTGAAGGGACAGGGGTAGATACGCAGTATTTT. This sequence encodes CASSEGTGVDTQYF. The chain combines TRBV6-1 with TRBJ2-3; 9 bases fit TRBD1. This CDR3 spans 14 amino acids. CDR1 and CDR2 (germline): MNHNS, SASEGT. V lost 1 base to trimming and J lost 5 bases; unmatched junction nucleotides: 1.

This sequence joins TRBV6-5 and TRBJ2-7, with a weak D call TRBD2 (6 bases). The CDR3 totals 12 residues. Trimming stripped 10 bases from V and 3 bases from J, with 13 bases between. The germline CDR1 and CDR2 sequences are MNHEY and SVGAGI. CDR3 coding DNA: TGTGCCACCACTACTAGCCTCTACGAGCAGTACTTC. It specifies CATTTSLYEQYF.

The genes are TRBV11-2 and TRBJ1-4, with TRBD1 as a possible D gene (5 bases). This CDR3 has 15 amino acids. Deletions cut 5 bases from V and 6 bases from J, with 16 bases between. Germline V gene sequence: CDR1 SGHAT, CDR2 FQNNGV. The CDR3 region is CASSSGAQRYEKLFF. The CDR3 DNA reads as TGTGCCAGCAGCAGTGGGGCTCAACGGTATGAAAAACTGTTTTTT.

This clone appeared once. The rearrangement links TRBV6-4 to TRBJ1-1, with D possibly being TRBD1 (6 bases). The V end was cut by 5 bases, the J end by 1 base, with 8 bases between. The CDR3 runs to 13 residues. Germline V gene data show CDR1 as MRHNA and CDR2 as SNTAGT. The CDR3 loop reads CASSRTANTEAFF. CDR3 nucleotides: TGTGCCAGCAGTAGGACAGCGAACACTGAAGCTTTCTTT.

The DNA for the CDR3 is TGTGCCAGCAGTTTTACGGTGGCTGAAGCTTTCTTT. It encodes CASSFTVAEAFF. The chain employs TRBV28 and TRBJ1-1; D not resolved. CDR1 is MDHEN, CDR2 SYDVKM, per germline. The CDR3 is 12 amino acids. The V end lost 3 bases, the J end lost 6 bases, and 8 bases lay between the germline ends.

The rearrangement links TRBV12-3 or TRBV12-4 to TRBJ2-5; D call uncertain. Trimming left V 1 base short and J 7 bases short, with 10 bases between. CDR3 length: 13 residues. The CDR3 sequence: CASSLGRTGTQYF. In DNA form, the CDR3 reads TGTGCCAGCAGTTTAGGCCGCACCGGGACCCAGTACTTC.

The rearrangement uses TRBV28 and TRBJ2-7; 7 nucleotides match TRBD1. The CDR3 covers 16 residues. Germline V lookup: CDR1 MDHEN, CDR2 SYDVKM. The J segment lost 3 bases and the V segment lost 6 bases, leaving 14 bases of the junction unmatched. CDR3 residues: CASSLNGGRGNYEQYF. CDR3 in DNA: TGTGCCAGCAGCCTTAATGGGGGCAGGGGGAACTACGAGCAGTACTTC.

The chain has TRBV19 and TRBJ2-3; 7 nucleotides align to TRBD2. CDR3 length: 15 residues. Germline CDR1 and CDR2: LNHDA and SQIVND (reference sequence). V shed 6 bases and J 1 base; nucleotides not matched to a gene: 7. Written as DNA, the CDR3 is TGTGCCAGTAGCACCGGTGGGAGGGGCACAGATACGCAGTATTTT. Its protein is CASSTGGRGTDTQYF.

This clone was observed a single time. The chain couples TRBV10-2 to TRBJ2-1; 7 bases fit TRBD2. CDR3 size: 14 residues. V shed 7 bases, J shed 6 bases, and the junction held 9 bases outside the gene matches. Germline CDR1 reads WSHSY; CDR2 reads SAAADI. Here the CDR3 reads CASTGTTPPNEQFF. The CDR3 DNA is TGCGCCAGCACTGGGACTACCCCTCCCAATGAGCAGTTCTTC.

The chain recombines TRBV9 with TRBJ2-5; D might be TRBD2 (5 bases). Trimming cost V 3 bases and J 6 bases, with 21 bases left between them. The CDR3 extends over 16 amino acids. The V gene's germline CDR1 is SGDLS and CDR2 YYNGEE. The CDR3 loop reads CASSDNFRTRLKTQYF. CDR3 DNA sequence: TGTGCCAGCAGCGACAATTTCCGGACCAGACTAAAGACCCAGTACTTC.

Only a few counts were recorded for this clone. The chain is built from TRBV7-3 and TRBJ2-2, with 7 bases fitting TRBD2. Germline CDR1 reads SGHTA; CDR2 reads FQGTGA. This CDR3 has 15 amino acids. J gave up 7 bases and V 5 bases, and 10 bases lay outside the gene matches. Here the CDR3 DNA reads TGTGCCAGCAGCAGGGGCCTCCCGGGAGGCGGGGAGCTGTTTTTT. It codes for CASSRGLPGGGELFF.

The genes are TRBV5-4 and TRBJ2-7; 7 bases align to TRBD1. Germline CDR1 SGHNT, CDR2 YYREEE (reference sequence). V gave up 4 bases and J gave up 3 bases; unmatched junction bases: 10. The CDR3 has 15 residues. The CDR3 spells CASSPGTANFYEQYF. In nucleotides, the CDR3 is TGTGCCAGCAGCCCCGGGACAGCTAATTTCTACGAGCAGTACTTC.